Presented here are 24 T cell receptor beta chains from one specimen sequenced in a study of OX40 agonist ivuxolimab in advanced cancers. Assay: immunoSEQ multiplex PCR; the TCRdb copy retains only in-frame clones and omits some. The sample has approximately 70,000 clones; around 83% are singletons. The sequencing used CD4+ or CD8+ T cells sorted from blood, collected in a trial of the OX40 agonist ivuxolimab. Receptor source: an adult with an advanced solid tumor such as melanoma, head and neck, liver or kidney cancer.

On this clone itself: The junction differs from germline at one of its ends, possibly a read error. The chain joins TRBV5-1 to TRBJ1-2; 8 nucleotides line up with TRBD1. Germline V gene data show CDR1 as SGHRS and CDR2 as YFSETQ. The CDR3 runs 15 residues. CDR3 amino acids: CASRLEAGGSYGYTF. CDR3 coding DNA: TGCGCCAGCAGGTTGGAGGCAGGGGGCTCCTATGGCTACACCTTC.

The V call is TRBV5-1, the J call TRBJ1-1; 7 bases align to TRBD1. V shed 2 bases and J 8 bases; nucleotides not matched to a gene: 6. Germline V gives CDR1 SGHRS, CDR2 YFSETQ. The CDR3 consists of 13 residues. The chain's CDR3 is CASSFSLTGEAFF. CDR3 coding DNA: TGCGCCAGCAGCTTCTCCCTGACAGGGGAAGCTTTCTTT.

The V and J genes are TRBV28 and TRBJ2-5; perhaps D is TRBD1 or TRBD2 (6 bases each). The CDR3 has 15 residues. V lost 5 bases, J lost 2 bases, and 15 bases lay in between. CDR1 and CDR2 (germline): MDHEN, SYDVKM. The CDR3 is CASSPGDTKQETQYF. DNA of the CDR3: TGTGCCAGCAGTCCGGGGGACACGAAACAAGAGACCCAGTACTTC.

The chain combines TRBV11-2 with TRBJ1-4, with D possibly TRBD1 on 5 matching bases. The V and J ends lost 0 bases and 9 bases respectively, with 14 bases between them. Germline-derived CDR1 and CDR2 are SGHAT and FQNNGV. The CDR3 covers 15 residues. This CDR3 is CASSLESGPSQKLFF. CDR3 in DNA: TGTGCCAGCAGCTTAGAGTCAGGGCCGAGTCAAAAACTGTTTTTT.

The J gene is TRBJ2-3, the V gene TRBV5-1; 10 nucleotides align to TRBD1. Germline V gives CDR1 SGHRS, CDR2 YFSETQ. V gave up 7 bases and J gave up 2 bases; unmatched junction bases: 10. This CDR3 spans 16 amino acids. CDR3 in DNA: TGCGCCAGCCTTCTCGGGACAGGGGTCAACACAGATACGCAGTATTTT. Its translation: CASLLGTGVNTDTQYF.

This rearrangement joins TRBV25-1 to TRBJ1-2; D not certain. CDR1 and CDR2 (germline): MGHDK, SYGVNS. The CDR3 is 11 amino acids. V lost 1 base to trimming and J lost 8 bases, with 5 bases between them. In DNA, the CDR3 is TGTGCCAGCAGTGAATCGTACGGCTACACCTTC. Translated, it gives CASSESYGYTF.

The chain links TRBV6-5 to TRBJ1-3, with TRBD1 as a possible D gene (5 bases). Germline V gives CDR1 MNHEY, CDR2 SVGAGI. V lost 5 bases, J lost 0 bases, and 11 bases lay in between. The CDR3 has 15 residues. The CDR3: CASSRTDSSGNTIYF. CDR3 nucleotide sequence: TGTGCCAGCAGTAGGACCGACAGCTCTGGAAACACCATATATTTT.

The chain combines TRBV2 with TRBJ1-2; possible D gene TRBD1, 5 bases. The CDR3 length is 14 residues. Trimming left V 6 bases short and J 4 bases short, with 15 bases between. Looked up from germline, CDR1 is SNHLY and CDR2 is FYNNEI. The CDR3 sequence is CASRDGGVGYGYTF. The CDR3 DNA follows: TGTGCCAGCAGGGATGGGGGGGTCGGCTATGGCTACACCTTC.

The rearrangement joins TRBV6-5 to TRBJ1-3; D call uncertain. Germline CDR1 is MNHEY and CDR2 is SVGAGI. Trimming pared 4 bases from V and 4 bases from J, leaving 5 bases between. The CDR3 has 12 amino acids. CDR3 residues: CASSSTGNTIYF. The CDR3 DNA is TGTGCCAGCAGTTCAACAGGAAACACCATATATTTT.

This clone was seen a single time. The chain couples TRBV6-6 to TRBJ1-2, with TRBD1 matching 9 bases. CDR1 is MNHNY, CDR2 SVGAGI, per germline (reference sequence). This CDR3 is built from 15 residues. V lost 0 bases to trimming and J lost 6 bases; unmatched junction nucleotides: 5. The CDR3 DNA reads TGTGCCAGCAGTTACTCCCGGGACAGGGTGAATGGCTACACCTTC. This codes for CASSYSRDRVNGYTF.

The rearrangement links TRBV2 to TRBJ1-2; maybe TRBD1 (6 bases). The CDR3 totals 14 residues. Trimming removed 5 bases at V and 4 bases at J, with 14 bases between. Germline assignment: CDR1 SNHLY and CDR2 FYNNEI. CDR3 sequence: CASSTTGSGYGYTF. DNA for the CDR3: TGTGCCAGCAGTACCACAGGGAGCGGCTATGGCTACACCTTC.

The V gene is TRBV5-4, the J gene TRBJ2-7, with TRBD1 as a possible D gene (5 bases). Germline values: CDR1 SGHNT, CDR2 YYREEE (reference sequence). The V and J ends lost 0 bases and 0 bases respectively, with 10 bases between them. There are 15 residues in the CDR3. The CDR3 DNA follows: TGTGCCAGCAGCTTGGGACAGAGAAGCTCCTACGAGCAGTACTTC. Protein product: CASSLGQRSSYEQYF.

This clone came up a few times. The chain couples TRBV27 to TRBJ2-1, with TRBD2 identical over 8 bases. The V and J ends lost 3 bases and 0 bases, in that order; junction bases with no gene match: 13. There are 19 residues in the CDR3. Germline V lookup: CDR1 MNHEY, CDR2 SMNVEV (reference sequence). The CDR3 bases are TGTGCCAGCAGTTTTCGGGCGGGGGGCACGGTAAGCTCCTACAATGAGCAGTTCTTC. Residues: CASSFRAGGTVSSYNEQFF.

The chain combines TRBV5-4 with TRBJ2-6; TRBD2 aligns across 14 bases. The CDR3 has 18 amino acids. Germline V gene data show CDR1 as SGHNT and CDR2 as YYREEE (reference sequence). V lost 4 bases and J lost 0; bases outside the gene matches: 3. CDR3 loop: CASSPTSGGASGANVLTF. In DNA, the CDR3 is TGTGCCAGCAGCCCGACTAGCGGGGGGGCCTCTGGGGCCAACGTCCTGACTTTC.

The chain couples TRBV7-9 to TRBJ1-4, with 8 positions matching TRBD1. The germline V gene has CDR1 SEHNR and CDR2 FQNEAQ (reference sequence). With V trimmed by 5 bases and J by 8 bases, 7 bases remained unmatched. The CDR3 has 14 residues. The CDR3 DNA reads TGTGCCAGCAGCCGCGGGACAGGAAGCGAAAAACTGTTTTTT. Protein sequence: CASSRGTGSEKLFF.

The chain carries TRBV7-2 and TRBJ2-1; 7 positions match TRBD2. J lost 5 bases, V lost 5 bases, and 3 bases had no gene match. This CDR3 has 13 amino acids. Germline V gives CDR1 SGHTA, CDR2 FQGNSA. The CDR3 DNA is TGTGCCAGCAGCCGGGGGGTGAACAATGAGCAGTTCTTC. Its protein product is CASSRGVNNEQFF.

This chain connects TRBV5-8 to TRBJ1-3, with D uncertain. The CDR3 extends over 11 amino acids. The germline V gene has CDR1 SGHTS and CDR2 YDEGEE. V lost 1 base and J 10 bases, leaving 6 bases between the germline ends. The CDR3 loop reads CASSLRSTIYF. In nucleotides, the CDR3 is TGTGCCAGCAGCTTGCGCTCGACCATATATTTT.

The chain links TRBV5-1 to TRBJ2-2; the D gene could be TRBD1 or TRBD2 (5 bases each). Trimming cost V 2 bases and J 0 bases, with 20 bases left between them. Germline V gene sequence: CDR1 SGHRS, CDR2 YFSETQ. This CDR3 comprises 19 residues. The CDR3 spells CASSFQGPKYYPNTGELFF. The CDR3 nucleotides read TGCGCCAGCAGCTTTCAGGGACCTAAGTATTACCCGAACACCGGGGAGCTGTTTTTT.

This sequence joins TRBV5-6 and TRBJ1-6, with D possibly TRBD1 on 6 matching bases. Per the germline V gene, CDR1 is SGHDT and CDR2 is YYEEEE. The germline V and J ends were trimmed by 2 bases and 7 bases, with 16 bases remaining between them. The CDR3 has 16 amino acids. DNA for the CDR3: TGTGCCAGCAGCTTTCGGGACATCTGGAGGAATTCACCCCTCCACTTT. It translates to CASSFRDIWRNSPLHF.

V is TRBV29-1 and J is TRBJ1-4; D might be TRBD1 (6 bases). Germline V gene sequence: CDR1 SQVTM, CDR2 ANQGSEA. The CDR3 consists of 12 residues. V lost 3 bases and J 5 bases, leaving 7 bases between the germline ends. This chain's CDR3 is CSVDRGNEKLFF. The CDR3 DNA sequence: TGCAGCGTTGACAGGGGAAATGAAAAACTGTTTTTT.

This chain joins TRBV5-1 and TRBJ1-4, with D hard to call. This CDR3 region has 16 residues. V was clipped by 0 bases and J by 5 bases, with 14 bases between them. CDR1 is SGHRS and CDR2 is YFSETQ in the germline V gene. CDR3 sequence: CASSLDGPEKNEKLFF. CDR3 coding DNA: TGCGCCAGCAGCTTGGACGGCCCCGAGAAAAATGAAAAACTGTTTTTT.

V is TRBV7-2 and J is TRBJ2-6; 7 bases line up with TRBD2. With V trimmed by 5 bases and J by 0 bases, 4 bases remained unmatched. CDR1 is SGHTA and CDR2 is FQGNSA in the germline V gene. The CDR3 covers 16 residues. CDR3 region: CASSPRGDSGANVLTF. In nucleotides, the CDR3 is TGTGCCAGCAGCCCCCGGGGGGACTCTGGGGCCAACGTCCTGACTTTC.

The CDR3 DNA reads TGTGCCAGTAGGCCGACAGGGGCTAACTATGGCTACACCTTC. Protein sequence: CASRPTGANYGYTF. V and J are TRBV19 and TRBJ1-2; 8 bases align to TRBD1. V was pared by 6 bases and J by 0 bases, with 3 bases of the junction left unmatched. The CDR3 totals 14 residues. The germline V gene encodes CDR1 LNHDA and CDR2 SQIVND (reference sequence).

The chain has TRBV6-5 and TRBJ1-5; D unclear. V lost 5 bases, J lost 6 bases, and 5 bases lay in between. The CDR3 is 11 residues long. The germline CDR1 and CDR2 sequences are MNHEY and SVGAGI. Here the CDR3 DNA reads TGTGCCAGCAGTGTGGGTCAGCCCCAGCATTTT. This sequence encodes CASSVGQPQHF.